Shown below are 7 T cell receptor beta chains from a single sample sequenced in a study of cytomegalovirus exposure and HLA in healthy donors. The data were produced by immunoSEQ multiplex PCR, yet TCRdb's version contains in-frame clones alone and is incomplete. The sample lists 110,000 to 150,000 clones, about 89% occurring once. The sequenced sample was PBMCs. The origin of the receptors is a man between 18 and 29 years old in good health and CMV-seronegative.

This chain uses TRBV19 with TRBJ1-2; TRBD1 matches at 9 bases. After removal of 6 bases from V and 4 bases from J, the junction contained 6 bases not matched to a gene. This CDR3 comprises 14 residues. In germline, CDR1 is LNHDA, CDR2 SQIVND (reference sequence). As DNA, the CDR3 is TGTGCCAGTAGGGGGACAGGGTCCGGCTATGGCTACACCTTC. Its translation is CASRGTGSGYGYTF.

This chain joins TRBV29-1 and TRBJ1-6; 7 nucleotides match TRBD1. The CDR3 loop spans 14 amino acids. The germline gives CDR1 SQVTM, CDR2 ANQGSEA. Germline trimming cut 6 bases from V and 1 base from J; bases unmatched to any gene: 3. The DNA for the CDR3 is TGCAGCGTCCGACAGGGTTCCTATAATTCACCCCTCCACTTT. Translating it yields CSVRQGSYNSPLHF.

This rearrangement joins TRBV5-4 to TRBJ2-3; 10 bases fit TRBD2. The J segment lost 14 bases and the V segment lost 1 base, leaving 4 bases of the junction unmatched. CDR3 length: 12 amino acids. Germline CDR1 and CDR2: SGHNT and YYREEE (reference sequence). DNA for the CDR3: TGTGCCAGCAGCTTGCTAGCGGGAGAGACGTATTTT. Protein sequence: CASSLLAGETYF.

The J gene is TRBJ2-7, the V gene TRBV18; 7 nucleotides line up with TRBD2. The CDR3 extends over 15 amino acids. Germline assignment: CDR1 KGHSH and CDR2 LQKENI. Unmatched junction bases numbered 7, after V lost 0 bases and J lost 5 bases. The CDR3 sequence: CASSPPEREYHEQYF. CDR3 DNA: TGTGCCAGCTCACCACCGGAGCGGGAATATCACGAGCAGTACTTC.

The rearrangement links TRBV5-1 to TRBJ2-5, with TRBD2 identical over 14 bases. Looked up from germline, CDR1 is SGHRS and CDR2 is YFSETQ. The ends lost 4 bases at V and 5 bases at J; junction bases unmatched: 7. The CDR3 is made up of 16 amino acids. The CDR3 coding sequence is TGCGCCAGCAGCACTGGGACTAGCGGGGGAGGGGAGACCCAGTACTTC. It codes for CASSTGTSGGGETQYF.

This sequence joins TRBV13 and TRBJ1-2; 9 bases are shared with TRBD1. Germline values: CDR1 PRHDT, CDR2 FYEKMQ (reference sequence). The CDR3 runs to 14 residues. The ends lost 5 bases at V and 3 bases at J; junction bases unmatched: 4. CDR3 residues: CASSPGTGHYGYTF. The CDR3 nucleotides read TGTGCCAGCAGCCCCGGGACAGGGCACTATGGCTACACCTTC.

The chain uses TRBV13 and TRBJ2-1, with 7 positions matching TRBD2. The CDR3 spans 16 residues. Trimming took 2 bases from V and 4 from J; bases not matched to a gene: 8. CDR1 PRHDT and CDR2 FYEKMQ come from the germline V gene (reference sequence). CDR3 region: CASSLSGLAVYNEQFF. Written as DNA, the CDR3 is TGTGCCAGCAGCTTATCGGGGCTAGCGGTATACAATGAGCAGTTCTTC. The variable domain in full, completed from reference TRBV13 and TRBJ2-1, reads AAGVIQSPRHLIKEKRETATLKCYPIPRHDTVYWYQQGPGQDPQFLISFYEKMQSDKGSIPDRFSAQQFSDYHSELNMSSLELGDSALYFCASSLSGLAVYNEQFFGPGTRLTVL.